This T cell receptor beta chain was sequenced in a study of cytomegalovirus exposure and HLA in healthy donors. V was pared by 8 bases and J by 7 bases, with 11 bases between. Looked up from germline, CDR1 is GTSNPN and CDR2 is SVGIG (reference sequence). The CDR3 consists of 10 residues. On this clone: Its antigen is undetermined.

The assay was immunoSEQ multiplex PCR, and TCRdb's table has in-frame clones only and misses some. The data contain 220,000 or so clones, approximately 80% of them singletons. General observations from the study: Using the classifier, cytomegalovirus status was reportedly diagnosed with high specificity and sensitivity. Some TCR beta chains (about 180 of them) were listed as cytomegalovirus-associated. According to a later analysis, TCR clusters from the first cohort tended to co-occur in the roughly 120 validation repertoires.

Separate from the approximately 720-subject first cohort was the 120-subject validation cohort, to which the donors belonged. V gene TRBV30 combines with J gene TRBJ1-1; D is possibly TRBD1 (5 bases). This clonotype was sampled from a young woman in good health and CMV-seropositive. The sequenced material came from PBMCs. CDR3 region: CAARGVEAFF. Here the CDR3 DNA reads TGTGCCGCGAGGGGTGTTGAAGCTTTCTTT.